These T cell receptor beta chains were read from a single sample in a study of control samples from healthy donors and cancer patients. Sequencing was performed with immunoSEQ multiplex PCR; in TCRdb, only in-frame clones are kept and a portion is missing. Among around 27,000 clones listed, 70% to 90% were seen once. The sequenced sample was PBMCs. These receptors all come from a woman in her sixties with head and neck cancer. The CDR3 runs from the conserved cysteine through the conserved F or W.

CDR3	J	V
CASSFGSGGGETQYF	TRBJ2-5	TRBV6-5
CASSYSSGRALETQYF	TRBJ2-5	TRBV6-5
CASSPVSGVGYTF	TRBJ1-2	TRBV9
CAWKHSYEQYF	TRBJ2-7	TRBV30
CASSESLGGAYEQYF	TRBJ2-7	TRBV10-2
CASSQDNSVSGNTIYF	TRBJ1-3	TRBV4-2
CASSRYRGEDTQYF	TRBJ2-3	TRBV5-6
CASSLALAGGHEQYF	TRBJ2-7	TRBV7-9
CASRPTGTGVDGYTF	TRBJ1-2	TRBV11-3
CASSHSGGTLSGANVLTF	TRBJ2-6	TRBV3-1/TRBV3-2
CASSWDSRGEQFF	TRBJ2-1	TRBV5-1
CASSWRGTVQETQYF	TRBJ2-5	TRBV19
CASSPRQDSYEQYF	TRBJ2-7	TRBV11-2
CASSRGAGEQYF	TRBJ2-7	TRBV7-6
CASSEEPRSYEQYF	TRBJ2-7	TRBV6-1
CAISETENTGELFF	TRBJ2-2	TRBV10-3
CASSYGGNEQFF	TRBJ2-1	TRBV6-5
CASSFHYPPYEQYF	TRBJ2-7	TRBV27
CASSLGQGARIYTEAFF	TRBJ1-1	TRBV5-4
CASSIQGANTEAFF	TRBJ1-1	TRBV19
CASSFRFATGGANYNEQFF	TRBJ2-1	TRBV11-2
CASRPGRSVTEAFF	TRBJ1-1	TRBV5-4
CASSQSNYDTQYF	TRBJ2-3	TRBV7-7
CASNPRYSNTGELFF	TRBJ2-2	TRBV19
CASSRTGNEQYF	TRBJ2-7	TRBV6-2/TRBV6-3
CASSISGQPHGYTF	TRBJ1-2	TRBV19
CASSEDRNYGYTF	TRBJ1-2	TRBV2
CASSPRTGAREKYEQYF	TRBJ2-7	TRBV7-9